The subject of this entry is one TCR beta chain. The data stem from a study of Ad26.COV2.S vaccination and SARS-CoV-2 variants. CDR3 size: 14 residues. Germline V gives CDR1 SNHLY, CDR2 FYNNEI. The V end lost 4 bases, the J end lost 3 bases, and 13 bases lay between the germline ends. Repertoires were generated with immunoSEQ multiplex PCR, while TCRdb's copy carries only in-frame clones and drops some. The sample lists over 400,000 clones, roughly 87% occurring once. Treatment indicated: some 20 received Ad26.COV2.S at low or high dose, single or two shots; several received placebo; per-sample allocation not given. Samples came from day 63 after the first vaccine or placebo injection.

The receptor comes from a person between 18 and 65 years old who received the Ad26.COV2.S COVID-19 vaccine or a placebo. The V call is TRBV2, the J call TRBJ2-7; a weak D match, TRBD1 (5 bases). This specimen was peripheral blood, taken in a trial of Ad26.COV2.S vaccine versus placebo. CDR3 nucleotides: TGTGCCAGCAGTGTAGGCAGGGTGGACTACGAGCAGTACTTC. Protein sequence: CASSVGRVDYEQYF.